This TCR beta chain stems from a study of T cell responses to AZD1222 COVID-19 vaccine. With regard to this clone: Its cognate antigen is unknown.

Samples with a second dose at about 4 or about 12 weeks were pooled together. Study-wide results and caveats: Mostly white British, mostly female donors; authors suggested clonal diversity may be underestimated. Spike-wide coverage was observed for vaccine-associated CD4 TCRs, with dominant responses at 160-218 and 743-854. Spike-specific TCR repertoires showed rising breadth and depth after two AZD1222 doses.

The method was immunoSEQ multiplex PCR; TCRdb's version includes in-frame clones alone and lacks a portion of them. The data hold some 88,000 clones, with 90% observed a single time. Per germline, CDR1 MNHEY and CDR2 SVGAGI. The CDR3 is 15 residues long. Trimming took 0 bases from V and 8 from J, leaving 13 bases between them. The clonotype originates from an adult who received the AZD1222 COVID-19 vaccine. This chain connects TRBV6-5 to TRBJ1-4; D not certain. Sequences were derived from peripheral blood, sampled 28 days after the second AZD1222 dose. CDR3 amino acids: CASSYSIRVGEKLFF. The CDR3 DNA reads as TGTGCCAGCAGTTACTCGATAAGGGTTGGGGAAAAACTGTTTTTT.